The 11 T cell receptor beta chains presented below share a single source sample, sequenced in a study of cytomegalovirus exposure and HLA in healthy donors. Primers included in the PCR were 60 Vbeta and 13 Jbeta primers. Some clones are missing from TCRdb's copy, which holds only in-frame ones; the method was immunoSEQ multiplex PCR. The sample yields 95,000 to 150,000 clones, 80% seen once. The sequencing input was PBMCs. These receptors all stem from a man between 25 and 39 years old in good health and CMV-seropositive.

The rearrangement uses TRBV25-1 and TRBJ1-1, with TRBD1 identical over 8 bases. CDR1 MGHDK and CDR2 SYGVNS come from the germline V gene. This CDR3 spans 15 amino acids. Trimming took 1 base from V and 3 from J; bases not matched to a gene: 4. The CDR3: CASSESGTGYTEAFF. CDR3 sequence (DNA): TGTGCCAGCAGTGAATCCGGGACAGGTTACACTGAAGCTTTCTTT.

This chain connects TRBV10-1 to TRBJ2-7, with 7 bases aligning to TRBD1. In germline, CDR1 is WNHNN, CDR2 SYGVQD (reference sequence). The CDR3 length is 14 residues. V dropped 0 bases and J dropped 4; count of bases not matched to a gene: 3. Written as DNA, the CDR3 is TGCGCCAGCAGTGAGTCCACACAGGGGTACGAGCAGTACTTC. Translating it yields CASSESTQGYEQYF.

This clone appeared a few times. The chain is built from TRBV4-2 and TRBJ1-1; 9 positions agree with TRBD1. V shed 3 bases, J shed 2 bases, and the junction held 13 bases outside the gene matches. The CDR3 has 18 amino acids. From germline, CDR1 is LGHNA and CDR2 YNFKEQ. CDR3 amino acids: CASSQDGTGIGSNTEAFF. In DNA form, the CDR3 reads TGTGCCAGCAGCCAGGATGGGACAGGGATAGGTTCTAACACTGAAGCTTTCTTT.

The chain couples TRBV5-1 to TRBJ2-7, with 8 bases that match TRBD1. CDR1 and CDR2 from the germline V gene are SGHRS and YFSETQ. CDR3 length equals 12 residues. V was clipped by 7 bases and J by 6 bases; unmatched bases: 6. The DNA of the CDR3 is TGCGCCAGCCATTCAGGGGGCGGCGAGCAGTACTTC. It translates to CASHSGGGEQYF.

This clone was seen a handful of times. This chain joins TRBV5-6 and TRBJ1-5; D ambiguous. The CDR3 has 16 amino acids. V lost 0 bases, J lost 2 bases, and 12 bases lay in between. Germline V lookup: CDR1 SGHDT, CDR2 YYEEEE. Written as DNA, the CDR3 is TGTGCCAGCAGCTTGGCACGAGGGAAGGGCAATCAGCCCCAGCATTTT. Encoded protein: CASSLARGKGNQPQHF.

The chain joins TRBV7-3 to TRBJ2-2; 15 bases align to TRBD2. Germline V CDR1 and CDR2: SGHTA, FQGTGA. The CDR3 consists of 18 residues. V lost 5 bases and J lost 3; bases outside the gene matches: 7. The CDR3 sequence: CASSRGLAGGLDTGELFF. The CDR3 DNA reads TGTGCCAGCAGCCGAGGACTAGCGGGGGGGCTCGACACCGGGGAGCTGTTTTTT. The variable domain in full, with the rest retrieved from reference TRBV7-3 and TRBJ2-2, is GAGVSQTPSNKVTEKGKYVELRCDPISGHTALYWYRQSLGQGPEFLIYFQGTGAADDSGLPNDRFFAVRPEGSVSTLKIQRTERGDSAVYLCASSRGLAGGLDTGELFFGEGSRLTVL.

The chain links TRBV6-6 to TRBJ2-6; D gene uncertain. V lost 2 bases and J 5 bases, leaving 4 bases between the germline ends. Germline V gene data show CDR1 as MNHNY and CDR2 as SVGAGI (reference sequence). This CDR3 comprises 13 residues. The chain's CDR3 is CASSYGRANVLTF. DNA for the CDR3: TGTGCCAGCAGTTACGGGCGGGCCAACGTCCTGACTTTC.

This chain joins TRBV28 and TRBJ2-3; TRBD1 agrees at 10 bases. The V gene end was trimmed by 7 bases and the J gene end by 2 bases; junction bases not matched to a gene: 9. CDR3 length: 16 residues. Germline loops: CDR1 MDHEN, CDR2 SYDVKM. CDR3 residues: CASNTPGQGHTDTQYF. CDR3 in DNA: TGTGCCAGCAACACTCCGGGACAGGGGCACACAGATACGCAGTATTTT.

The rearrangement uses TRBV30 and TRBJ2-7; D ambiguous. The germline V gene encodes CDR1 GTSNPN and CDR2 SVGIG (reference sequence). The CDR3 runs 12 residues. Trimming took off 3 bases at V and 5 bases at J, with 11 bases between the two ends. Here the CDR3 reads CAWSPGSDEQYF. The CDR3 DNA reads TGTGCCTGGAGCCCAGGTTCGGACGAGCAGTACTTC.

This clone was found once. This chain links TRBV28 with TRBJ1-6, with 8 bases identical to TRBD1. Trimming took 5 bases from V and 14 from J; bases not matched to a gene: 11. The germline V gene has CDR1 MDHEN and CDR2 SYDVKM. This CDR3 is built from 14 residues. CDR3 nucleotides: TGTGCCAGCAGTGTACGGACAGGGTTCCTAGCCCTCCACTTT. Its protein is CASSVRTGFLALHF.

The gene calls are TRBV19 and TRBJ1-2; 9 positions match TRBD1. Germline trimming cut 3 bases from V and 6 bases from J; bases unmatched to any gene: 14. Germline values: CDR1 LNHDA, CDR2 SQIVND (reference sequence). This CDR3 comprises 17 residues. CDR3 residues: CASSIWGWSQGADGYTF. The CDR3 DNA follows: TGTGCCAGTAGTATTTGGGGATGGTCACAGGGGGCCGATGGCTACACCTTC.